A single sample gave rise to the 24 T cell receptor beta chains below, sequenced in a study of blood T cell repertoires in COVID-19. Here immunoSEQ multiplex PCR was the method, and the copy in TCRdb shows in-frame clones only, minus some. Altogether hundreds of thousands of clones are present, about nine tenths being singletons, with the ten largest covering about 1.6%. Sequenced: PBMCs or T cells enriched from blood (not recorded which). These receptors were collected from a man between 40 and 49 years old who had recovered from COVID-19.

The rearrangement links TRBV10-3 to TRBJ1-2; D gene unclear. The V and J ends lost 3 bases and 3 bases respectively, with 8 bases between them. The CDR3 covers 13 residues. Germline lookup yields CDR1 ENHRY and CDR2 SYGVKD. Here the CDR3 DNA reads TGTGCCATCAGTGATAAGGGAGACTATGGCTACACCTTC. It specifies CAISDKGDYGYTF.

This rearrangement joins TRBV5-1 to TRBJ2-1; 7 nucleotides match TRBD2. V was clipped by 0 bases and J by 7 bases; unmatched bases: 4. Germline CDR1 is SGHRS and CDR2 is YFSETQ. This CDR3 is built from 14 residues. The CDR3 protein is CASSLGTSPNEQFF. The CDR3 DNA follows: TGCGCCAGCAGCTTGGGGACTAGTCCTAATGAGCAGTTCTTC.

The chain is built from TRBV4-1 and TRBJ2-7; 7 nucleotides align to TRBD2. The V gene's germline CDR1 is MGHRA and CDR2 YSYEKL. There are 17 residues in the CDR3. V shed 2 bases and J 1 base; nucleotides not matched to a gene: 11. The CDR3 bases are TGCGCCAGCAGCCAACCCTTGCAGGCTAGCGGATCCTACGAGCAGTACTTC. Translating gives CASSQPLQASGSYEQYF.

The rearrangement joins TRBV9 to TRBJ1-1, with D perhaps TRBD1 (5 bases). The germline V gene has CDR1 SGDLS and CDR2 YYNGEE. Trimming left V 0 bases short and J 2 bases short, with 11 bases between. The CDR3 loop spans 15 amino acids. DNA for the CDR3: TGTGCCAGCAGCGTAGGGGCACAGGTTAACACTGAAGCTTTCTTT. Its protein product is CASSVGAQVNTEAFF.

The J gene is TRBJ2-1, the V gene TRBV4-2, with D perhaps TRBD2 (6 bases). This CDR3 is 24 amino acids long. CDR1 is LGHNA and CDR2 is YNFKEQ in the germline V gene. V lost 4 bases and J lost 3, with 40 bases in between. CDR3 sequence (DNA): TGTGCCAGCAGCCTACTTCTTGGTGCCAGCAGCTTTAGAATCCGACTAGGCCACTACAATGAGCAGTTCTTC. Encoded protein: CASSLLLGASSFRIRLGHYNEQFF.

This clone was seen a handful of times. V and J are TRBV2 and TRBJ1-5, with D possibly TRBD1 on 6 matching bases. The V end was cut by 7 bases, the J end by 9 bases, with 16 bases between. Germline lookup yields CDR1 SNHLY and CDR2 FYNNEI. The CDR3 length is 13 residues. CDR3 protein: CASNRDTQRPQHF. CDR3 in DNA: TGTGCCAGCAACCGGGACACGCAACGGCCCCAGCATTTT.

The chain joins TRBV7-2 to TRBJ2-3; 7 bases align to TRBD2. Germline assignment: CDR1 SGHTA and CDR2 FQGNSA. V shed 1 base, J shed 0 bases, and the junction held 1 base outside the gene matches. CDR3 size: 15 residues. CDR3 region: CASSLGDYSTDTQYF. The CDR3 region has the DNA TGTGCCAGCAGCTTAGGGGACTACAGCACAGATACGCAGTATTTT.

The rearrangement links TRBV6-5 to TRBJ1-2, with D possibly matching TRBD1 (6 bases). Trimming removed 5 bases at V and 6 bases at J, with 13 bases between. The CDR3 has 13 amino acids. Germline V gene data show CDR1 as MNHEY and CDR2 as SVGAGI. CDR3 in DNA: TGTGCCAGCAGTAACCCAAACAGGGATGGCTACACCTTC. It is translated as CASSNPNRDGYTF.

This clone has a handful of counts. This chain uses TRBV28 with TRBJ2-1; TRBD2 is a possible D gene (6 bases). V lost 5 bases to trimming and J lost 4 bases, with 12 bases between them. CDR3 length: 14 amino acids. CDR1 MDHEN and CDR2 SYDVKM come from the germline V gene. The CDR3 protein is CASSPGLSYNEQFF. The CDR3 nucleotides are TGTGCCAGCAGTCCCGGACTATCGTACAATGAGCAGTTCTTC.

This sequence joins TRBV4-1 and TRBJ2-4; TRBD2 is a possible D gene (6 bases). Germline lookup yields CDR1 MGHRA and CDR2 YSYEKL. The CDR3 is 16 residues long. Between the trimmed V and J ends, which lost 4 bases and 0 bases, there was a span of 13 bases. The CDR3 loop is CASSPRDSLAKNIQYF. The CDR3 DNA is TGCGCCAGCAGCCCCCGGGACTCCTTAGCCAAAAACATTCAGTACTTC.

The gene calls are TRBV28 and TRBJ1-1; 12 positions match TRBD1. This CDR3 is 16 amino acids long. Germline CDR1 and CDR2: MDHEN and SYDVKM. Unmatched junction bases numbered 8, after V lost 4 bases and J lost 5 bases. CDR3 sequence: CASSSPGQGAMTEAFF. The DNA for the CDR3 is TGTGCCAGCAGTTCCCCGGGACAGGGGGCGATGACTGAAGCTTTCTTT.

The sample holds one count of this clone. In DNA form, the CDR3 reads TGTGCCAGCAGCCTTGGGACAGGGGACTATGGCTACACCTTC. It yields the protein CASSLGTGDYGYTF. This chain uses TRBV7-9 with TRBJ1-2; the match to TRBD1 covers 10 bases. CDR1 SEHNR and CDR2 FQNEAQ come from the germline V gene (reference sequence). V gave up 5 bases and J gave up 3 bases; unmatched junction bases: 3. This CDR3 has 14 amino acids.

The CDR3 sequence: CASSLDSNTEAFF. CDR3 in DNA: TGTGCCAGCAGTTTGGACTCCAACACTGAAGCTTTCTTT. The chain is built from TRBV28 and TRBJ1-1; D gene ambiguous. Germline lookup yields CDR1 MDHEN and CDR2 SYDVKM. The CDR3 consists of 13 residues. Trimming left V 3 bases short and J 2 bases short, with 7 bases between.

This clone was seen many times. V gene TRBV4-3 combines with J gene TRBJ2-7; tentative D call: TRBD2 (6 bases). V lost 1 base and J lost 3, with 16 bases in between. There are 16 residues in the CDR3. The V gene's germline CDR1 is LGHNA and CDR2 YSLEER. The CDR3: CASSQAAPAEGYEQYF. The CDR3 DNA reads as TGCGCCAGCAGCCAAGCTGCCCCCGCGGAGGGCTACGAGCAGTACTTC.

This chain links TRBV4-1 with TRBJ1-1, with TRBD1 matching 10 bases. The CDR3 runs to 14 residues. Trimming cost V 0 bases and J 13 bases; bases outside gene matches: 8. Germline V lookup: CDR1 MGHRA, CDR2 YSYEKL. CDR3 in amino acids: CASSQDRTGGSDFF. DNA of the CDR3: TGCGCCAGCAGCCAAGATCGGACAGGGGGGAGCGATTTCTTT.

V gene TRBV6-5 combines with J gene TRBJ2-1; possible D gene TRBD2, 6 bases. CDR3 length: 12 residues. Trimming left V 5 bases short and J 7 bases short, with 9 bases between. The germline gives CDR1 MNHEY, CDR2 SVGAGI. For the CDR3, the DNA is TGTGCCAGCAGTCGGAGGGGAAATGAGCAGTTCTTC. Protein product: CASSRRGNEQFF.

In its sample, this clone was seen a few times. This rearrangement joins TRBV9 to TRBJ2-3, with TRBD1 as a possible D gene (6 bases). Germline assignment: CDR1 SGDLS and CDR2 YYNGEE. The CDR3 consists of 19 residues. The ends were cut back, 5 bases at V and 2 bases at J, with 27 bases in the middle. CDR3 nucleotides: TGTGCCAGCAGTTTGGGCGGACAGCATCGGAGCAGGTACACAGATACGCAGTATTTT. Translating gives CASSLGGQHRSRYTDTQYF.

This sequence joins TRBV7-9 and TRBJ2-7; D is undetermined. Germline lookup yields CDR1 SEHNR and CDR2 FQNEAQ (reference sequence). Trimming stripped 3 bases from V and 6 bases from J, with 6 bases between. The CDR3 extends over 11 amino acids. The CDR3 protein is CASSFSLEQYF. Written as DNA, the CDR3 is TGTGCCAGCAGCTTTAGTCTCGAGCAGTACTTC.

J is TRBJ2-5 and V is TRBV11-3; possibly TRBD2 for D (5 bases). The V end was cut by 6 bases, the J end by 5 bases, with 16 bases between. Germline lookup yields CDR1 SGHNT and CDR2 YENEEA. The CDR3 totals 14 residues. CDR3 sequence reads: CASSSSRASETQYF. In DNA, the CDR3 is TGTGCCAGCAGTTCCTCGAGGGCCAGCGAGACCCAGTACTTC. Variable domain in full (rest from reference TRBV11-3 and TRBJ2-5): EAGVVQSPRYKIIEKKQPVAFWCNPISGHNTLYWYLQNLGQGPELLIRYENEEAVDDSQLPKDRFSAERLKGVDSTLKIQPAELGDSAVYLCASSSSRASETQYFGPGTRLLVL.

On this clone itself: The junction does not match germline at one end; this may be a read error. The chain has TRBV20-1 and TRBJ2-2; 14 bases line up with TRBD2. The CDR3 contains 17 residues. Germline CDR1 and CDR2: DFQATT and SNEGSKA (reference sequence). CDR3 DNA sequence: TGTAGTGCCAGTCCCGGGACTAGCGGGAGAAGGCTCGGGGAGCTGTTTTTT. Amino acids: CSASPGTSGRRLGELFF.

The rearrangement uses TRBV5-1 and TRBJ1-6; TRBD1 aligns across 7 bases. The CDR3 totals 14 residues. Germline V gives CDR1 SGHRS, CDR2 YFSETQ. Germline trimming cut 7 bases from V and 8 bases from J; bases unmatched to any gene: 9. The CDR3: CASRPGGIDSPLHF. CDR3 bases: TGCGCCAGCCGACCAGGGGGGATCGATTCACCCCTCCACTTT. Looking up the rest from reference TRBV5-1 and TRBJ1-6 gives the full variable domain: KAGVTQTPRYLIKTRGQQVTLSCSPISGHRSVSWYQQTPGQGLQFLFEYFSETQRNKGNFPGRFSGRQFSNSRSEMNVSTLELGDSALYLCASRPGGIDSPLHFGNGTRLTVT.

V and J are TRBV4-2 and TRBJ1-4; weak D call: TRBD1 (6 bases). V lost 4 bases and J lost 8, with 17 bases in between. CDR1 and CDR2 from the germline V gene are LGHNA and YNFKEQ. The CDR3 extends over 15 amino acids. CDR3 loop: CASSLGAGFGEKLFF. CDR3 nucleotides: TGTGCCAGCAGCCTGGGGGCCGGTTTCGGGGAAAAACTGTTTTTT.

The gene calls are TRBV28 and TRBJ2-7, with D possibly being TRBD2 (6 bases). The CDR3 spans 13 residues. Germline lookup yields CDR1 MDHEN and CDR2 SYDVKM. V lost 3 bases, J lost 1 base, and 7 bases lay in between. CDR3 amino acids: CASSLGGSYEQYF. In nucleotides, the CDR3 is TGTGCCAGCAGTTTGGGAGGTTCCTACGAGCAGTACTTC.

CDR3 sequence (DNA): TGTGCCAGCAGCCATGCCGGCGGAGGTAGCGGGAACTACGAGCAGTACTTC. It specifies CASSHAGGGSGNYEQYF. The chain uses TRBV3-1 (or the pseudogene TRBV3-2) and TRBJ2-7, with 8 bases matching TRBD2. CDR1 is LGHDT and CDR2 is YNNKEL in the germline V gene (reference sequence). This CDR3 is 17 amino acids long. V was pared by 3 bases and J by 3 bases, with 13 bases of the junction left unmatched.